This entry describes one TCR beta chain. Germline V gene lookup returns CDR1 GTSNPN and CDR2 SVGIG (reference sequence). The CDR3 runs to 13 residues. After removal of 4 bases from V and 10 bases from J, the junction contained 12 bases not matched to a gene. The record originates from a study of neoadjuvant anti-PD-1 for oral cavity cancer. Sequenced by immunoSEQ multiplex PCR; TCRdb stores in-frame clones only, minus some. The sample records about 72,000 clones, about four fifths being singletons. The sequences come from PBMCs, collected before nivolumab (anti-PD-1) treatment. The rearrangement joins TRBV30 to TRBJ1-2; 7 nucleotides match TRBD1. The sequence came from a person between 35 and 79 years old with oral cavity squamous cell carcinoma. The CDR3 DNA reads TGTGCCTGGAAAATTTATCGGACAGGCCTCTACACCTTC. It codes for CAWKIYRTGLYTF.